The clone carrying this T cell receptor beta chain was seen a single time. The target antigen is unknown. Full-length variable regions came from constant-region reverse primers plus semi-nested Nested Universal Primer A PCR. TCRdb processed the 5' RACE reads anew with MiXCR; each CDR3 protein has one entry. The sample holds about 8,300 distinct CDR3 sequences, 52% seen once. General study results and limits: Tumor Tregs overlapped most with tumor, then blood, naive CD4+ cells.

The CDR3 is 15 amino acids. The V gene end was trimmed by 5 bases and the J gene end by 5 bases; junction bases not matched to a gene: 9. Germline CDR1 is DFQATT and CDR2 is SNEGSKA (reference sequence). The receptor comes from a female donor with breast cancer. J is TRBJ2-5 and V is TRBV20-1, with 12 positions matching TRBD2. The sequenced sample was memory CD4+ T cells sorted from a lymph node. Described subset: memory CD4+ T cells, CD4+CD45RO+CD25-. CDR3 sequence (DNA): TGCAGTGCTCTTCAGCGACTAGCGGGGGCCGAGACCCAGTACTTC. Translated, it gives CSALQRLAGAETQYF.